The T cell receptor (beta chain) under discussion was sequenced for a study of shared clonotypes between healthy human individuals. Study-wide results and limits: Sorted-subset sequencing was shown by rarefaction to be incomplete despite large depth.

Comment on this clone: Antigen specificity is unknown.

TCRdb's table, derived via immunoSEQ multiplex PCR, lists solely in-frame clones and lacks some. The table lists roughly 1.4 million clones, approximately 98.5% of them singletons. The sequenced sample was naive CD4+ T cells sorted from blood. Described subset: CD45RA+ positively selected. This receptor was taken from a man under 40 in good health.

CDR3 DNA: TGTGCCAGCGGGCGGTTAGCAGTCCGCACAGATACGCAGTATTTT. Translated: CASGRLAVRTDTQYF. The chain employs TRBV27 and TRBJ2-3; D is undetermined. Trimming shortened V by 8 bases and J by 1 base, and 16 bases separated the two germline ends. This CDR3 contains 15 residues. Germline loops: CDR1 MNHEY, CDR2 SMNVEV (reference sequence).